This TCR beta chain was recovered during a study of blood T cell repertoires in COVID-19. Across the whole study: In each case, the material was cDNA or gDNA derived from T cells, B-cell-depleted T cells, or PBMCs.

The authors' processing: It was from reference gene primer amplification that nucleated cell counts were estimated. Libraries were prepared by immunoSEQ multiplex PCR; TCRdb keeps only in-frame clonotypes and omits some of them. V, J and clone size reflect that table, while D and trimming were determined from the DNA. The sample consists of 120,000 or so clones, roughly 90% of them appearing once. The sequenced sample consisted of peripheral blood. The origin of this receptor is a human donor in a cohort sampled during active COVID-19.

For the CDR3, the DNA is TGTGCCAGCTCACCTTCCCAGGGCTCCTACAATGAGCAGTTCTTC. This translates into CASSPSQGSYNEQFF. The gene calls are TRBV18 and TRBJ2-1, with D perhaps matching TRBD1 (5 bases). V was clipped by 3 bases and J by 0 bases, with 9 bases between them. This CDR3 has 15 amino acids. Germline CDR1 KGHSH, CDR2 LQKENI.